This T cell receptor (beta chain) was recorded in a study of cytomegalovirus exposure and HLA in healthy donors. The PCR made use of 60 Vbeta and 13 Jbeta primers. Assay: immunoSEQ multiplex PCR; the TCRdb copy retains only in-frame clones and omits some. The sample carries 150,000 to 200,000 clones, roughly 70% recorded once. The V gene end was trimmed by 2 bases and the J gene end by 3 bases; junction bases not matched to a gene: 10. This CDR3 contains 16 residues. Germline V gives CDR1 MGHRA, CDR2 YSYEKL. The TCR originated in a man aged 30-40 years in good health and CMV-seropositive. V gene TRBV4-1 combines with J gene TRBJ2-7, with TRBD2 matching over 7 bases. The sample was PBMCs. CDR3 sequence (DNA): TGCGCCAGCAGCCAAATACACGAAGCGGGACTCTACGAGCAGTACTTC. It encodes CASSQIHEAGLYEQYF.